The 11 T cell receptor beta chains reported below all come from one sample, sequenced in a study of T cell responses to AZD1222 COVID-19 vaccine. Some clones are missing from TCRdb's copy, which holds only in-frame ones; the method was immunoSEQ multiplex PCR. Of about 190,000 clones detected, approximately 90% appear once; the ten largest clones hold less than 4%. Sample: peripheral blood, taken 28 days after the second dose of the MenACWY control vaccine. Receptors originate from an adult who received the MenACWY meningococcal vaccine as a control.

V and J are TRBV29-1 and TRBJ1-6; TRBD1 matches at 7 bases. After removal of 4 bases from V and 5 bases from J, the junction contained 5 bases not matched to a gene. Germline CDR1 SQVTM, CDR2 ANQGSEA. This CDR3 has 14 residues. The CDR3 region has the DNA TGCAGCGTTGGACAGGGAACCGATAATTCACCCCTCCACTTT. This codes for CSVGQGTDNSPLHF.

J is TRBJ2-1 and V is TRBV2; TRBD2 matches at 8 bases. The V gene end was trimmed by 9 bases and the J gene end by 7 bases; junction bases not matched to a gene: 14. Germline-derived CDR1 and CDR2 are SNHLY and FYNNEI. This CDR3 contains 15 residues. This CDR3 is CASNLPGTRYNEQFF. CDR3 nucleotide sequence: TGTGCCAGTAATCTCCCCGGGACTAGGTATAATGAGCAGTTCTTC.

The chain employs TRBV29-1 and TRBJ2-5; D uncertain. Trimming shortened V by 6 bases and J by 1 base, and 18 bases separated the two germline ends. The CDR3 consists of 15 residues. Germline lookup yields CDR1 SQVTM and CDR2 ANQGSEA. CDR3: CSVLSSGASQETQYF. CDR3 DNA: TGCAGCGTCCTCTCTAGTGGAGCCAGCCAAGAGACCCAGTACTTC.

CDR3 in amino acids: CASSLGQDNQPQHF. The CDR3, as DNA: TGTGCCAGCTCTCTCGGACAGGACAATCAGCCCCAGCATTTT. The chain recombines TRBV18 with TRBJ1-5; 7 bases are shared with TRBD1. The germline gives CDR1 KGHSH, CDR2 LQKENI. With V trimmed by 6 bases and J by 3 bases, 5 bases remained unmatched. The CDR3 is made up of 14 amino acids.

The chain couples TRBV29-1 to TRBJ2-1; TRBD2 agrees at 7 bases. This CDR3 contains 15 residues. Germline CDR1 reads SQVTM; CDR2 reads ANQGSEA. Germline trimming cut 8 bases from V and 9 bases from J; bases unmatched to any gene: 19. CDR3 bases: TGCAGCTCAAGGGAGGGGCTAGCAGCCTGGGGTGAGCAGTTCTTC. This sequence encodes CSSREGLAAWGEQFF.

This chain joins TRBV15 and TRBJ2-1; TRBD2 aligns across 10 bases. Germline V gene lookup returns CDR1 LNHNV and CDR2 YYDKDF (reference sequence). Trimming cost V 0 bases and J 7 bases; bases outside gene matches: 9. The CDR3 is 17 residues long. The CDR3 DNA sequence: TGTGCCACCAGCAGAGACTTAACTAGCGGGACAATGAATGAGCAGTTCTTC. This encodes CATSRDLTSGTMNEQFF.

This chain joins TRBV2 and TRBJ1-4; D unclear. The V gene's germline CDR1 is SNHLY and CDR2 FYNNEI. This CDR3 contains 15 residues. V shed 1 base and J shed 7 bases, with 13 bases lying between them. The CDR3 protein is CASSEGTSYGEKLFF. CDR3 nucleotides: TGTGCCAGCAGTGAAGGGACCTCTTATGGTGAAAAACTGTTTTTT. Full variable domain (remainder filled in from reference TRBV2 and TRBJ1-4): EPEVTQTPSHQVTQMGQEVILRCVPISNHLYFYWYRQILGQKVEFLVSFYNNEISEKSEIFDDQFSVERPDGSNFTLKIRSTKLEDSAMYFCASSEGTSYGEKLFFGSGTQLSVL.

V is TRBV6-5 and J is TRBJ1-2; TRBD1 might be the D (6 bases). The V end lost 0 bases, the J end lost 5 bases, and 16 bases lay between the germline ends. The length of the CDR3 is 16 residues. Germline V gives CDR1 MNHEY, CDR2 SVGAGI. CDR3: CASSYSDSAKVYGYTF. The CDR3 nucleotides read TGTGCCAGCAGTTACTCGGACAGCGCTAAGGTTTATGGCTACACCTTC.

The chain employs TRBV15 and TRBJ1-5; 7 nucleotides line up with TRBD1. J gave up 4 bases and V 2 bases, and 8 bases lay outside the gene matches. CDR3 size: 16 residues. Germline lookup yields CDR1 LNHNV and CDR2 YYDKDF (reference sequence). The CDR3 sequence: CATSRRGQYGNQPQHF. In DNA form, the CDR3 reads TGTGCCACCAGCAGAAGGGGGCAATACGGTAATCAGCCCCAGCATTTT.

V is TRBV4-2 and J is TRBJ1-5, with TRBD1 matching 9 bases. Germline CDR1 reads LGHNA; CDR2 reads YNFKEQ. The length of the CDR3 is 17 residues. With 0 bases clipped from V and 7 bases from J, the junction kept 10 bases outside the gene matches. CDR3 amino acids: CASSQDPGDRDWQPQHF. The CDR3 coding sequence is TGTGCCAGCAGCCAAGATCCCGGGGACAGGGATTGGCAGCCCCAGCATTTT.

The CDR3 reads CASSLLTPLLHF. CDR3 sequence (DNA): TGTGCCAGCAGCCTTCTCACCCCCCTCCTCCACTTT. The chain recombines TRBV28 with TRBJ1-6; no clear D. The germline CDR1 and CDR2 sequences are MDHEN and SYDVKM. The CDR3 spans 12 residues. V lost 6 bases and J 15 bases, leaving 15 bases between the germline ends.